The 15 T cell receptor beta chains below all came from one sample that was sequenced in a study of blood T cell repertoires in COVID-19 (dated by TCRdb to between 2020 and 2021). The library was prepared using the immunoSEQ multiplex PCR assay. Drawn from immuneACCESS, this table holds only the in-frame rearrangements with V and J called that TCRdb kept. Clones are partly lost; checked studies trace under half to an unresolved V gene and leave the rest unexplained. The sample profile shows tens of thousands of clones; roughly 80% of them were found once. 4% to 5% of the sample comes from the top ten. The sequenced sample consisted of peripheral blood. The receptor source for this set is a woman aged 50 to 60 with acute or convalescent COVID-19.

The CDR3 DNA sequence: TGTGCCAGCTCAATGGTGGGGAGTCGCTCTGGAAACACCATATATTTT. Translating it yields CASSMVGSRSGNTIYF. The chain joins TRBV2 to TRBJ1-3; the D is unclear. The germline V and J ends were trimmed by 8 bases and 0 bases, with 17 bases remaining between them. Germline values: CDR1 SNHLY, CDR2 FYNNEI. The CDR3 contains 16 residues. The variable domain in full, completed from reference TRBV2 and TRBJ1-3, reads EPEVTQTPSHQVTQMGQEVILRCVPISNHLYFYWYRQILGQKVEFLVSFYNNEISEKSEIFDDQFSVERPDGSNFTLKIRSTKLEDSAMYFCASSMVGSRSGNTIYFGEGSWLTVV.

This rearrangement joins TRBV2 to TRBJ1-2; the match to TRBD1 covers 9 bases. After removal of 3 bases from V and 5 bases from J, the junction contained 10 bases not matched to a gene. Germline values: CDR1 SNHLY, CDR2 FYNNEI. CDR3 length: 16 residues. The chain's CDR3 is CASSDGQGILRYGYTF. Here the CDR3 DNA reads TGTGCCAGCAGTGATGGACAGGGGATCCTTAGGTATGGCTACACCTTC. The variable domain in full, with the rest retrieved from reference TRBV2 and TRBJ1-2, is EPEVTQTPSHQVTQMGQEVILRCVPISNHLYFYWYRQILGQKVEFLVSFYNNEISEKSEIFDDQFSVERPDGSNFTLKIRSTKLEDSAMYFCASSDGQGILRYGYTFGSGTRLTVV.

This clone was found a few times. CDR3 sequence (DNA): TGCAGTGGTAGTGGGGGCTCAGGGAACACTGAAGCTTTCTTT. Protein sequence: CSGSGGSGNTEAFF. The chain couples TRBV20-1 to TRBJ1-1, with D tentatively TRBD1 (6 bases). Between the trimmed V and J ends, which lost 7 bases and 1 base, there was a span of 16 bases. The CDR3 has 14 amino acids. CDR1 and CDR2 (germline): DFQATT, SNEGSKA (reference sequence).

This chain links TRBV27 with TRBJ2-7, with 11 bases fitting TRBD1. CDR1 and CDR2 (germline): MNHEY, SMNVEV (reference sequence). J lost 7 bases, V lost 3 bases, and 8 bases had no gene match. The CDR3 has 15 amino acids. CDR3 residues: CASSFQGQGAREQYF. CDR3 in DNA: TGTGCCAGCAGTTTTCAAGGACAGGGGGCCAGGGAGCAGTACTTC.

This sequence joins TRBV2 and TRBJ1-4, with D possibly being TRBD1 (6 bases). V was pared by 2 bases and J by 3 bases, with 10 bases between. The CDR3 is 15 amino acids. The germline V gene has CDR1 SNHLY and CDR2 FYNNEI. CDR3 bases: TGTGCCAGCAGTGAAATCAGGGGTCCTAATGAAAAACTGTTTTTT. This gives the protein CASSEIRGPNEKLFF.

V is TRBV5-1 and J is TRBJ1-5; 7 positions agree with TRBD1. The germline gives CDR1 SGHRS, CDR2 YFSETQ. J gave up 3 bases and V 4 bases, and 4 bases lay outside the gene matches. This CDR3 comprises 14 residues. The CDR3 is CASSPGQNNQPQHF. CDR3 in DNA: TGCGCCAGCAGCCCGGGACAGAACAATCAGCCCCAGCATTTT.

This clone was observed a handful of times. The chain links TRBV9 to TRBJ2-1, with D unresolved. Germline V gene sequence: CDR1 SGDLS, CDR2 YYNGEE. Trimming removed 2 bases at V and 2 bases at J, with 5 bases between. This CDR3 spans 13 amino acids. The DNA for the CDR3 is TGTGCCAGCAGCGTCCTACCCTACAATGAGCAGTTCTTC. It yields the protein CASSVLPYNEQFF.

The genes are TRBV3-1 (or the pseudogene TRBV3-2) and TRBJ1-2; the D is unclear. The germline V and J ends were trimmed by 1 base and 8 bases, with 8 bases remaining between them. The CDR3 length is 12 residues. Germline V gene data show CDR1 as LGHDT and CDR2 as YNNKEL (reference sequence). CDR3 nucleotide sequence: TGTGCCAGCAGCCAAGGACCTAGGGGCTACACCTTC. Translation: CASSQGPRGYTF.

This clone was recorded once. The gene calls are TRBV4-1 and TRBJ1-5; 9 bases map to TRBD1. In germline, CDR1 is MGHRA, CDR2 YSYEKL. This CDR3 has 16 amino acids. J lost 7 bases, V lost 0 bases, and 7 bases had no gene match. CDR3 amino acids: CASSQEDRGGMQPQHF. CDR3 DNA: TGCGCCAGCAGCCAAGAGGACAGGGGTGGGATGCAGCCCCAGCATTTT.

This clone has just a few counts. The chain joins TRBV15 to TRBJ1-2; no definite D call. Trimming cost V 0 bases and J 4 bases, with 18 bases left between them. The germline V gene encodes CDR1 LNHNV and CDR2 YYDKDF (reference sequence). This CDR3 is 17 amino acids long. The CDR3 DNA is TGTGCCACCAGCAGAGATTCCGGGATATTAACGGGCTATGGCTACACCTTC. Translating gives CATSRDSGILTGYGYTF.

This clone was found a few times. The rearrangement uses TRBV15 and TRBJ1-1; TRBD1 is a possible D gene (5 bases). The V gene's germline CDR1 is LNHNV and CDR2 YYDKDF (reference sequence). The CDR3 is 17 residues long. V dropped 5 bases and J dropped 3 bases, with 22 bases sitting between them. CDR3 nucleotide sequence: TGTGCCACCAGCGGAATTAATTGGGGCCAAGGGGACACTGAAGCTTTCTTT. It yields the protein CATSGINWGQGDTEAFF.

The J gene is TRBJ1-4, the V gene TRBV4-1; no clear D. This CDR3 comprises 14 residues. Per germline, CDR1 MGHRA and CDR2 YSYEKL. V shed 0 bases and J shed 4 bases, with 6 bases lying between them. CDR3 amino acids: CASSQDRINEKLFF. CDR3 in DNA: TGCGCCAGCAGCCAAGACAGGATTAATGAAAAACTGTTTTTT.

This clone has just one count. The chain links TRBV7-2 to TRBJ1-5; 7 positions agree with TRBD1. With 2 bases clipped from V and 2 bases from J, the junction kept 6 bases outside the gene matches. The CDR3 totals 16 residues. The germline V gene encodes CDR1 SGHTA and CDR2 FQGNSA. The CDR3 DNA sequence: TGTGCCAGCAGCTTAAAAGGCAGGGGGGGCAATCAGCCCCAGCATTTT. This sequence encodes CASSLKGRGGNQPQHF.

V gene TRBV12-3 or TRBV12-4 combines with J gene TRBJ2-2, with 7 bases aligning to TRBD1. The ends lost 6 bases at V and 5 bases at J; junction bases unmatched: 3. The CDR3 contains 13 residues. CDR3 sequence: CASSRQGTGELFF. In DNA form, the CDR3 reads TGTGCCAGCAGCCGACAGGGTACCGGGGAGCTGTTTTTT.

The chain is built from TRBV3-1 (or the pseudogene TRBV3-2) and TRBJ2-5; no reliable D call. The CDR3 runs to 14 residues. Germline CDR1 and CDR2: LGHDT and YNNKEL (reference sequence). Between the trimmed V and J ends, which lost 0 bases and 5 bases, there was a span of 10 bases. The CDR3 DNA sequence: TGTGCCAGCAGCCAAGATGAACTAACGGAGACCCAGTACTTC. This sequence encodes CASSQDELTETQYF.